Listed here are 15 T cell receptor beta chains from one sample, sequenced in a study of shared clonotypes between healthy human individuals (dated by TCRdb to about 2020). The library relied on the immunoSEQ multiplex PCR assay. TCRdb carries this immuneACCESS record with in-frame sequences only. Its versions omit some clonotypes, under half of them owing to an unresolved V gene in the studies checked, with the rest unexplained. In all, the sample holds about 1.5 million clones, and 96% of those were seen once. Clones ranked in the top ten supply roughly 1.2% of the sample. The specimen sequenced was naive CD4+ T cells sorted from blood. Taken with the paper, the label for cell subset or site translates to: CD45RA+ positively selected. The receptors derive from a man aged 25 to 40 in good health.

This chain connects TRBV18 to TRBJ2-5, with D unresolved. The CDR3 extends over 12 amino acids. Germline CDR1 reads KGHSH; CDR2 reads LQKENI. V dropped 2 bases and J dropped 4 bases, with 5 bases sitting between them. The CDR3 reads CASSPSIETQYF. CDR3 bases: TGTGCCAGCTCACCAAGTATAGAGACCCAGTACTTC.

To note about this clone: At the DNA level, this CDR3 is encoded by other sequences in the same sample as well. The chain carries TRBV18 and TRBJ1-1; D might be TRBD1 (5 bases). The CDR3 length is 14 residues. Looked up from germline, CDR1 is KGHSH and CDR2 is LQKENI. The V and J ends lost 2 bases and 1 base respectively, with 8 bases between them. The CDR3 reads CASSPSRGNTEAFF. In DNA, the CDR3 is TGTGCCAGCTCACCATCAAGGGGGAACACTGAAGCTTTCTTT.

V usage is TRBV28 and J usage is TRBJ1-2, with a tentative D call TRBD1 (6 bases). There are 12 residues in the CDR3. The V and J ends lost 6 bases and 4 bases respectively, with 9 bases between them. Germline lookup yields CDR1 MDHEN and CDR2 SYDVKM. CDR3 residues: CASRPGVYGYTF. CDR3 nucleotides: TGTGCCAGCAGGCCAGGGGTCTATGGCTACACCTTC.

This clone was seen just once. The chain recombines TRBV25-1 with TRBJ1-4; weak D call: TRBD1 (5 bases). The V gene lost 4 bases and the J gene lost 2 bases, with 11 bases spanning the gap. Germline CDR1 MGHDK, CDR2 SYGVNS. CDR3 length: 15 residues. This CDR3 reads CASSGPRATNEKLFF. DNA for the CDR3: TGTGCCAGCAGTGGGCCCAGGGCGACTAATGAAAAACTGTTTTTT.

This clone has just one count. This chain joins TRBV18 and TRBJ2-5; the D is unclear. The CDR3 covers 13 residues. Germline loops: CDR1 KGHSH, CDR2 LQKENI. V was clipped by 1 base and J by 5 bases, with 8 bases between them. The CDR3 reads CASSPRESETQYF. Written as DNA, the CDR3 is TGTGCCAGCTCACCACGGGAATCCGAGACCCAGTACTTC.

The V and J genes are TRBV27 and TRBJ2-7; D may match TRBD1 or TRBD2 (5 bases each). The germline CDR1 and CDR2 sequences are MNHEY and SMNVEV (reference sequence). V shed 8 bases and J shed 3 bases, with 20 bases lying between them. The CDR3 contains 15 residues. The CDR3 protein is CASSWGIPPDYEQYF. Here the CDR3 DNA reads TGTGCCAGCTCATGGGGGATCCCTCCAGACTACGAGCAGTACTTC.

This CDR3 reads CASSEPSGIRYEQYF. The DNA of the CDR3 is TGTGCCAGCAGTGAGCCTAGCGGGATACGGTACGAGCAGTACTTC. This chain joins TRBV2 and TRBJ2-7, with 9 positions matching TRBD2. The germline V gene encodes CDR1 SNHLY and CDR2 FYNNEI. The CDR3 loop spans 15 amino acids. Losses at the gene ends were 3 bases for V and 4 bases for J; bases not matched to a gene: 7.

The gene calls are TRBV5-1 and TRBJ2-2, with 8 bases that match TRBD1. The CDR3 runs to 16 residues. Germline V gene data show CDR1 as SGHRS and CDR2 as YFSETQ. The trim removed 2 bases at V and 3 bases at J, leaving 6 bases unmatched. In nucleotides, the CDR3 is TGCGCCAGCAGCTTTATCGGACAGGGATACACCGGGGAGCTGTTTTTT. It specifies CASSFIGQGYTGELFF.

This chain links TRBV7-7 with TRBJ2-2, with D perhaps TRBD2 (5 bases). Germline V gene sequence: CDR1 SSHAT, CDR2 FNYEAQ (reference sequence). V was clipped by 3 bases and J by 5 bases, with 7 bases between them. There are 13 residues in the CDR3. This CDR3 reads CASSFSGTGELFF. The CDR3 DNA sequence: TGTGCCAGCAGCTTTTCGGGAACCGGGGAGCTGTTTTTT.

In this sample, this clone turned up a few times. The same CDR3 arises from other DNA sequences in this sample as well. The V gene is TRBV2, the J gene TRBJ2-7, with 14 bases matching TRBD2. The CDR3 is 14 residues long. Trimming at V came to 6 bases and at J to 4 bases, leaving 2 bases not matched to a gene. Germline CDR1 and CDR2: SNHLY and FYNNEI. DNA for the CDR3: TGTGCCAGCAGAGGGACTAGCGGGAGTTACGAGCAGTACTTC. As protein: CASRGTSGSYEQYF.

The V gene is TRBV4-1, the J gene TRBJ1-1; the D is unclear. This CDR3 has 16 amino acids. Germline CDR1 MGHRA, CDR2 YSYEKL. The V and J ends lost 1 base and 4 bases respectively, with 16 bases between them. CDR3 residues: CASSQVYALVATEAFF. CDR3 DNA: TGCGCCAGCAGCCAAGTGTACGCCTTGGTAGCCACTGAAGCTTTCTTT.

The chain uses TRBV9 and TRBJ2-2; D possibly corresponds to TRBD2 (6 bases). Germline V gene data show CDR1 as SGDLS and CDR2 as YYNGEE. This CDR3 region has 16 residues. The ends were cut back, 2 bases at V and 6 bases at J, with 17 bases in the middle. CDR3 sequence reads: CASSVSPGPGAGELFF. The DNA of the CDR3 is TGTGCCAGCAGCGTCTCCCCCGGACCGGGGGCCGGGGAGCTGTTTTTT.

The chain recombines TRBV11-2 with TRBJ2-1; 10 nucleotides align to TRBD2. J lost 4 bases, V lost 1 base, and 1 base had no gene match. The CDR3 totals 15 residues. The germline V gene encodes CDR1 SGHAT and CDR2 FQNNGV. The CDR3 DNA follows: TGTGCCAGCAGCTTAGTAGCGGGGGGATACAATGAGCAGTTCTTC. Protein sequence: CASSLVAGGYNEQFF.

The DNA for the CDR3 is TGTGCCAGCTCACCGACTCCTAGCACAGATACGCAGTATTTT. This encodes CASSPTPSTDTQYF. This chain links TRBV18 with TRBJ2-3; D ambiguous. The V end lost 3 bases, the J end lost 0 bases, and 7 bases lay between the germline ends. The CDR3 has 14 residues. Germline CDR1 is KGHSH and CDR2 is LQKENI.

This clone is a singleton in its sample. The chain carries TRBV6-6 and TRBJ2-5, with unresolved D. The CDR3 totals 12 residues. Germline CDR1 and CDR2: MNHNY and SVGAGI (reference sequence). V was shortened by 2 bases and J by 3 bases, with 4 bases between the two germline ends. CDR3 in amino acids: CASSYGEETQYF. CDR3 bases: TGTGCCAGCAGTTACGGGGAAGAGACCCAGTACTTC.